The rows below give T cell receptor beta chains drawn from one sample of a study of T cell responses to AZD1222 COVID-19 vaccine. TCRdb keeps only in-frame clones here, not all; method: immunoSEQ multiplex PCR. The sample comprises about 150,000 clones, around 89% of which are singletons, and about 3.7% rests with the top ten. The input for sequencing was peripheral blood, taken on day 0 of MenACWY control vaccination. These receptors all stem from an adult in good health. The CDR3 runs from the conserved cysteine through the conserved F or W. A D gene is named only where the DNA matches it firmly. Clone size is stated in some rows and not others, as once, few, many or a class when expanded.

j_call,clone_size,d_call,v_call,cdr3_nt,cdr3_aa
TRBJ1-2,.,.,TRBV6-1,TGTGCCAGCAGTGAAGGCAGGCCCCTTGATGGCTACACCTTC,CASSEGRPLDGYTF
TRBJ2-1,.,TRBD2,TRBV7-2,TGTGCCAGCAGCTGGACTAGGGTAGAGCAGTTCTTC,CASSWTRVEQFF
TRBJ2-1,.,TRBD2,TRBV3-1/TRBV3-2,TGTGCCAGCAGCCAAGATCTTTGGGCTAGCGGGAGGGCCGGAAATGAGCAGTTCTTC,CASSQDLWASGRAGNEQFF
TRBJ1-2,.,.,TRBV7-2,TGTGCCAGCAGCTCCGCGCGGGTGAGAGATGGCTACACCTTC,CASSSARVRDGYTF
TRBJ2-1,.,.,TRBV20-1,TGCAGTGCTAGTTATCGTCTAGCGTACTCCTACAATGAGCAGTTCTTC,CSASYRLAYSYNEQFF
TRBJ1-6,.,TRBD1,TRBV28,TGTGCCAGCAGTTTGTTAACCTGGGGACAGGATAATTCACCCCTCCACTTT,CASSLLTWGQDNSPLHF
TRBJ1-2,.,TRBD1,TRBV10-3,TGTGCCACCGGGACAGGAACTAACTATGGCTACACCTTC,CATGTGTNYGYTF
TRBJ1-1,.,TRBD1,TRBV6-2/TRBV6-3,TGTGCCAGCAGCCCCTACGGAGGGGGCCATGACACTGAAGCTTTCTTT,CASSPYGGGHDTEAFF
TRBJ2-2,.,.,TRBV4-1,TGCGCCAGCAGCCACAACACCGGGGAGCTGTTTTTT,CASSHNTGELFF
TRBJ2-6,.,.,TRBV5-1,TGCGCCAGCAGCCCACAGGGTTCTGTCCTGACTTTC,CASSPQGSVLTF
TRBJ2-5,.,.,TRBV7-2,TGTGCCAGCAGCTTAGGAGACCGGGACCGGGAGACCCAGTACTTC,CASSLGDRDRETQYF
TRBJ1-2,once,TRBD1,TRBV5-1,TGCGCCAGCAGCCAGCAGGGGACAGGGACGGGTGGCTACACCTTC,CASSQQGTGTGGYTF
TRBJ1-1,.,.,TRBV7-9,TGTGCCAGCAGTCCAAATCGCAACACTGAAGCTTTCTTT,CASSPNRNTEAFF
TRBJ1-1,.,.,TRBV2,TGTGCCAGCAGTAATACAGCAGCTAACACTGAAGCTTTCTTT,CASSNTAANTEAFF
TRBJ1-1,.,.,TRBV30,TGTGCCTGGAGTATGAACACTGAAGCTTTCTTT,CAWSMNTEAFF
TRBJ2-3,once,TRBD2,TRBV7-8,TGTGCCAGCAGCTTCCCGGGAGGGGAAACAGATACGCAGTATTTT,CASSFPGGETDTQYF
TRBJ1-1,once,.,TRBV7-9,TGTGCCAGCAGCTTAGAAGGCGGCCATCGGGAAACTGAAGCTTTCTTT,CASSLEGGHRETEAFF
TRBJ2-1,.,TRBD2,TRBV25-1,TGTGCCAGCAGTGCACTAGCGGGACTATACAATGAGCAGTTCTTC,CASSALAGLYNEQFF
TRBJ2-3,.,.,TRBV10-2,TGCGCCAGCAGAAACACCCTGAGCACAGATACGCAGTATTTT,CASRNTLSTDTQYF
TRBJ1-3,once,.,TRBV19,TGTGCCAGTAGTATGGGGCTTGCAAACACCATATATTTT,CASSMGLANTIYF
TRBJ1-5,.,TRBD1,TRBV28,TGTGCCAGCAGTTTGAACAGGGGCGGCAATCAGCCCCAGCATTTT,CASSLNRGGNQPQHF
TRBJ2-3,.,.,TRBV5-1,TGCGCCAGCAGCCCCGGATCATACACAGATACGCAGTATTTT,CASSPGSYTDTQYF
TRBJ1-2,.,.,TRBV30,TGTGCCTGGAGTGGACAACTTCTAGGAGACAGGAGGCTGGGTGGCTACACCTTC,CAWSGQLLGDRRLGGYTF
TRBJ1-2,.,.,TRBV2,TGTGCCAGCAGTGACCCCGGGGGCTATGGCTACACCTTC,CASSDPGGYGYTF
TRBJ1-5,.,.,TRBV5-1,TGCGCCAGCAGCTCGGACGGTGGTTATCAGCCCCAGCATTTT,CASSSDGGYQPQHF
TRBJ1-4,.,.,TRBV6-1,TGTGCCAGCAGTGAAGGGGGGACTAATGAAAAACTGTTTTTT,CASSEGGTNEKLFF
TRBJ1-5,.,.,TRBV6-2/TRBV6-3,TGTGCCAGCAGTTACTCGGGGCCTCAGCCCCAGCATTTT,CASSYSGPQPQHF
TRBJ1-5,.,.,TRBV23-1,TGCGCCAGCAGTCAACTTCCTAATCAGCCCCAGCATTTT,CASSQLPNQPQHF
TRBJ2-1,.,TRBD2,TRBV7-3,TGTGCCAGCAGCTTAATCGGACTAGCAGACAATGAGCAGTTCTTC,CASSLIGLADNEQFF
TRBJ2-7,.,.,TRBV6-5,TGTGCCAGCAGGCGGACAACTGCTCCCTACGAGCAGTACTTC,CASRRTTAPYEQYF
TRBJ2-3,.,.,TRBV7-9,TGTGCCAGCAGTCCTGGATTCCTGAGCACAGATACGCAGTATTTT,CASSPGFLSTDTQYF
TRBJ1-5,few,.,TRBV7-2,TGTGCCAGCAGTCGGGACGGGGGCAATCAGCCCCAGCATTTT,CASSRDGGNQPQHF
TRBJ1-6,.,.,TRBV5-1,TGCGCCAGCAGCTTGGTGGGGGGACGGTCACCCCTCCACTTT,CASSLVGGRSPLHF
TRBJ1-1,once,TRBD1,TRBV6-2/TRBV6-3,TGTGCCAGCAGTTACCCAAACACTCGGACAGGGCGGGACACTGAAGCTTTCTTT,CASSYPNTRTGRDTEAFF
TRBJ1-5,.,.,TRBV30,TGTGCCTGGAGTTTTCCCCGGGACACCAGCAATCAGCCCCAGCATTTT,CAWSFPRDTSNQPQHF
TRBJ2-7,.,.,TRBV5-1,TGCGCCAGCAGCTTAGGCGGCCTTACGACACGGGAGCAGTACTTC,CASSLGGLTTREQYF
TRBJ2-4,.,.,TRBV29-1,TGCAGCGTTGGGGACATCGGCAAAAACATTCAGTACTTC,CSVGDIGKNIQYF
TRBJ1-3,few,.,TRBV4-3,TGCGCCAGCAGCCAAGACGGGGGCTTTGGCTCTGGAAACACCATATATTTT,CASSQDGGFGSGNTIYF
TRBJ2-7,.,TRBD1,TRBV19,TGTGCCAGTAGTATGGGAGCAGGGGGCATCCTTTACGAGCAGTACTTC,CASSMGAGGILYEQYF
TRBJ2-1,.,TRBD1,TRBV5-1,TGCGCCAGCAGCTTGGGTCGGCGGCAGGGGGTGAATAATGAGCAGTTCTTC,CASSLGRRQGVNNEQFF
TRBJ1-6,.,.,TRBV12-2,TGTGCCATGGGTCTACCGAATTCACCCCTCCACTTT,CAMGLPNSPLHF
TRBJ2-6,.,.,TRBV23-1,TGCGCCAGCAGTCAATGGGACTCTGGGGCCAACGTCCTGACTTTC,CASSQWDSGANVLTF
TRBJ1-1,few,.,TRBV19,TGTGCCAGTATGGGCAGCGGCCTAGGCACTGAAGCTTTCTTT,CASMGSGLGTEAFF
TRBJ1-5,few,.,TRBV2,TGTGCCAGCACCAAGTTAGCCCAGCCCCAGCATTTT,CASTKLAQPQHF
TRBJ2-1,.,.,TRBV7-3,TGTGCCAGCAGCGTTAACAGGGTCAGCGATGAGCAGTTCTTC,CASSVNRVSDEQFF